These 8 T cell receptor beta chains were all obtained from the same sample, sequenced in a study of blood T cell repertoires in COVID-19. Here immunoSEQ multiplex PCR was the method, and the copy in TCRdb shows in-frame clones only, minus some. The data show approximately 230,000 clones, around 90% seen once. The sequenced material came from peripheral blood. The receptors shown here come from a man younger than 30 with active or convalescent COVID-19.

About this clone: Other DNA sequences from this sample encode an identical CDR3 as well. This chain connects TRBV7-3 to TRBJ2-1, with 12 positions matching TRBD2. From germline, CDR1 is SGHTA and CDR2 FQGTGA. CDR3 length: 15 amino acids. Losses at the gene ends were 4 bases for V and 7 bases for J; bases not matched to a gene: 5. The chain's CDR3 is CASSSGTSGRNEQFF. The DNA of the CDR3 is TGTGCCAGCAGCTCCGGAACTAGCGGGAGGAATGAGCAGTTCTTC.

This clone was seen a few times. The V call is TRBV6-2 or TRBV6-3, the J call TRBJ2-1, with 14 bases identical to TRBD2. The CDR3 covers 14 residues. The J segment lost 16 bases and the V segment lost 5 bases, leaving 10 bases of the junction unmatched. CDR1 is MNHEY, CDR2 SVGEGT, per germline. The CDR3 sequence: CASSPRTSGRPPFF. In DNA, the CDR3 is TGTGCCAGCAGTCCCCGGACTAGCGGGAGGCCCCCATTCTTC.

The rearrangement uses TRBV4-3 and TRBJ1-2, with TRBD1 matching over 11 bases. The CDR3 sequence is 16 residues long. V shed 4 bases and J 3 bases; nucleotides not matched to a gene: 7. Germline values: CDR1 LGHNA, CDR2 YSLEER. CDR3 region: CASSPSGTGGDYGYTF. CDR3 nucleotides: TGCGCCAGCAGCCCCTCCGGGACAGGGGGGGACTATGGCTACACCTTC.

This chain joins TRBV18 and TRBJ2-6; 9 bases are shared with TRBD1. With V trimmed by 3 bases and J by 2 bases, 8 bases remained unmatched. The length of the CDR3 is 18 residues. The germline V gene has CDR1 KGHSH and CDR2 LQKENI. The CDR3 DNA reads TGTGCCAGCTCACCTTCGGACAGGGGCACACCTGGGGCCAACGTCCTGACTTTC. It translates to CASSPSDRGTPGANVLTF. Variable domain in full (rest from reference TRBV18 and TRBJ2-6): NAGVMQNPRHLVRRRGQEARLRCSPMKGHSHVYWYRQLPEEGLKFMVYLQKENIIDESGMPKERFSAEFPKEGPSILRIQQVVRGDSAAYFCASSPSDRGTPGANVLTFGAGSRLTVL.

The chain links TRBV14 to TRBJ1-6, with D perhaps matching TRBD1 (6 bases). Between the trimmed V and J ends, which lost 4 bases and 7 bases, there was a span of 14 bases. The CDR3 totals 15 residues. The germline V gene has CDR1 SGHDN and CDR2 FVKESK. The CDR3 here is CASSRKTGSNSPLHF. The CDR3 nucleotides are TGTGCCAGCAGCCGAAAGACAGGCTCAAATTCACCCCTCCACTTT.

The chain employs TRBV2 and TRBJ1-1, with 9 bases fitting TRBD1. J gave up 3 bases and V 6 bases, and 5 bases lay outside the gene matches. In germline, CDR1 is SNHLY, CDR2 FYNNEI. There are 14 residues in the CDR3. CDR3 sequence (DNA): TGTGCCAGCAGCGCTGACAGGGGGGACACTGAAGCTTTCTTT. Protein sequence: CASSADRGDTEAFF.

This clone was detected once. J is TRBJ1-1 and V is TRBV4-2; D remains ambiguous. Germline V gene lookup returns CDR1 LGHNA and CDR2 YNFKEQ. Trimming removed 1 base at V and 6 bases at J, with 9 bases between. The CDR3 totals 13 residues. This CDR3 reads CASSQVMSAEAFF. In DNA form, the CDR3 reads TGTGCCAGCAGCCAAGTAATGTCCGCTGAAGCTTTCTTT.

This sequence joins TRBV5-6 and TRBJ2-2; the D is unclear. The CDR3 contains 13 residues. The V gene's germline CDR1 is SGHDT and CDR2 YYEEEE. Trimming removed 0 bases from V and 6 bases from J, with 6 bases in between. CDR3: CASSLAGPGELFF. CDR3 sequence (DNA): TGTGCCAGCAGCTTGGCGGGTCCCGGGGAGCTGTTTTTT. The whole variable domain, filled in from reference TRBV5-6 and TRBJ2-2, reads DAGVTQSPTHLIKTRGQQVTLRCSPKSGHDTVSWYQQALGQGPQFIFQYYEEEERQRGNFPDRFSGHQFPNYSSELNVNALLLGDSALYLCASSLAGPGELFFGEGSRLTVL.